This T cell receptor (beta chain) was sequenced during a study of cytomegalovirus exposure and HLA in healthy donors. The length of the CDR3 is 14 residues. From germline, CDR1 is SGHTA and CDR2 FQGNSA. Trimming at V came to 6 bases and at J to 3 bases, leaving 2 bases not matched to a gene. Regarding this clone: The sample holds other DNA sequences that translate to the same CDR3.

PCR was performed using 60 Vbeta and 13 Jbeta primers. This table comes from immunoSEQ multiplex PCR, and its TCRdb copy is limited to in-frame clones, with some not included. This sample has over 200,000 clones, with more than 75% found just once. The sample comprised PBMCs. This sequence was found in a human donor in good health. The chain employs TRBV7-2 and TRBJ2-7; 13 bases align to TRBD2. CDR3 in DNA: TGTGCCAGCAGACGGACTAGCGGGAGCTACGAGCAGTACTTC. Encoded protein: CASRRTSGSYEQYF. Complete variable domain (other parts from reference TRBV7-2 and TRBJ2-7): GAGVSQSPSNKVTEKGKDVELRCDPISGHTALYWYRQSLGQGLEFLIYFQGNSAPDKSGLPSDRFSAERTGGSVSTLTIQRTQQEDSAVYLCASRRTSGSYEQYFGPGTRLTVT.